Presented here are 27 T cell receptor beta chains from one specimen sequenced in a study of blood T cells in healthy people across ages. Through a sample-barcoded 5' primer and a J-beta primer mix, a second PCR was run for roughly 7 to 12 cycles. TCRdb fed the 5' RACE reads into MiXCR, producing one record per CDR3 protein. The top ten clones hold roughly 7% of a sample with over 1,300,000 distinct CDR3 sequences, approximately 59% of them seen once. Sequenced sample: blood. The origin of the receptors is a man younger than 35 in good health.

The CDR3 sequence: CASMGLGLKKGADIQYF. The CDR3 DNA sequence: TGTGCCAGCATGGGTCTGGGGCTTAAAAAGGGGGCGGACATTCAGTACTTC. The chain combines TRBV25-1 with TRBJ2-4; 7 bases are a match to TRBD1. V was pared by 7 bases and J by 8 bases, with 20 bases of the junction left unmatched. CDR1 and CDR2 (germline): MGHDK, SYGVNS. The CDR3 is made up of 17 amino acids.

This rearrangement joins TRBV18 to TRBJ1-2; D ambiguous. CDR3 length: 14 amino acids. Germline values: CDR1 KGHSH, CDR2 LQKENI. V lost 0 bases and J 0 bases, leaving 5 bases between the germline ends. CDR3 nucleotides: TGTGCCAGCTCACCACCTGAAACTAACTATGGCTACACCTTC. Translated, it gives CASSPPETNYGYTF.

This clonotype turned up a few times. J is TRBJ2-1 and V is TRBV29-1; D gene uncertain. Germline V CDR1 and CDR2: SQVTM, ANQGSEA. Deletions cut 3 bases from V and 7 bases from J, with 7 bases between. This CDR3 is built from 11 residues. DNA of the CDR3: TGCAGCGTTGATAAATGGAATGAGCAGTTCTTC. It is translated as CSVDKWNEQFF.

V usage is TRBV20-1 and J usage is TRBJ1-5; 9 bases agree with TRBD1. The CDR3 length is 16 residues. The germline V gene has CDR1 DFQATT and CDR2 SNEGSKA (reference sequence). After removal of 5 bases from V and 3 bases from J, the junction contained 11 bases not matched to a gene. The CDR3 loop reads CSALLQGAFDNQPQHF. The DNA for the CDR3 is TGCAGTGCTTTATTACAGGGGGCATTTGACAATCAGCCCCAGCATTTT.

The chain is built from TRBV6-2 or TRBV6-3 and TRBJ2-5; D assignment may be TRBD1 or TRBD2 (6 bases each). V lost 7 bases to trimming and J lost 2 bases, with 11 bases between them. CDR1 is MNHEY and CDR2 is SVGEGT in the germline V gene. The CDR3 is 13 amino acids. The CDR3 DNA sequence: TGTGCCAGCAAACAGGGACTTCAAGAGACCCAGTACTTC. It codes for CASKQGLQETQYF.

This chain links TRBV20-1 with TRBJ2-1; a weak D match, TRBD2 (6 bases). Trimming removed 7 bases at V and 0 bases at J, with 16 bases between. Germline values: CDR1 DFQATT, CDR2 SNEGSKA (reference sequence). The CDR3 is 15 residues long. The CDR3 DNA follows: TGCAGTGTGGCGGAGGGCCCAAACTCCTACAATGAGCAGTTCTTC. It translates to CSVAEGPNSYNEQFF.

The chain employs TRBV15 and TRBJ1-4; D call uncertain. From germline, CDR1 is LNHNV and CDR2 YYDKDF (reference sequence). The ends were cut back, 3 bases at V and 6 bases at J, with 5 bases in the middle. This CDR3 is 12 amino acids long. CDR3 sequence: CATSRVYEKLFF. The CDR3, as DNA: TGTGCCACCAGCAGGGTATATGAAAAACTGTTTTTT.

This chain joins TRBV20-1 and TRBJ2-1; the D is unclear. CDR1 is DFQATT and CDR2 is SNEGSKA in the germline V gene (reference sequence). The germline V and J ends were trimmed by 3 bases and 1 base, with 10 bases remaining between them. This CDR3 region has 14 residues. DNA for the CDR3: TGCAGTGCTAGGGCCGTTGTGTCCTACAATGAGCAGTTCTTC. It specifies CSARAVVSYNEQFF.

This clonotype was counted only a few times. V is TRBV5-1 and J is TRBJ2-1; 7 positions agree with TRBD2. The length of the CDR3 is 16 residues. V shed 5 bases and J 3 bases; nucleotides not matched to a gene: 11. Germline V lookup: CDR1 SGHRS, CDR2 YFSETQ. The CDR3 here is CASRRTLAGDYNEQFF. CDR3 bases: TGCGCCAGCAGACGTACCTTAGCGGGTGACTACAATGAGCAGTTCTTC. Combining the CDR3 with reference TRBV5-1 and TRBJ2-1 gives the whole variable domain KAGVTQTPRYLIKTRGQQVTLSCSPISGHRSVSWYQQTPGQGLQFLFEYFSETQRNKGNFPGRFSGRQFSNSRSEMNVSTLELGDSALYLCASRRTLAGDYNEQFFGPGTRLTVL.

The V and J genes are TRBV6-5 and TRBJ2-1; D is ambiguous. V lost 0 bases to trimming and J lost 0 bases, with 9 bases between them. The germline gives CDR1 MNHEY, CDR2 SVGAGI. The CDR3 length is 16 residues. As DNA, the CDR3 is TGTGCCAGCAGTTACTCGTATGGAACCTCCTACAATGAGCAGTTCTTC. Its protein product is CASSYSYGTSYNEQFF.

V usage is TRBV5-1 and J usage is TRBJ1-1; no reliable D call. V lost 4 bases and J lost 3, with 10 bases in between. Germline assignment: CDR1 SGHRS and CDR2 YFSETQ. The CDR3 sequence is 13 residues long. CDR3 bases: TGCGCCAGCAGCCATATCTCGGACACTGAAGCTTTCTTT. This encodes CASSHISDTEAFF.

In nucleotides, the CDR3 is TGTGCCACCAGCAGAGATTTGTCCTCTGGGGCCAACGTCCTGACTTTC. It is translated as CATSRDLSSGANVLTF. The chain carries TRBV15 and TRBJ2-6; no firm D call. Trimming removed 0 bases from V and 0 bases from J, with 6 bases in between. This CDR3 region has 16 residues. In germline, CDR1 is LNHNV, CDR2 YYDKDF (reference sequence).

The chain employs TRBV28 and TRBJ2-5; D gene unclear. The germline gives CDR1 MDHEN, CDR2 SYDVKM. The CDR3 totals 15 residues. Between the trimmed V and J ends, which lost 6 bases and 5 bases, there was a span of 19 bases. CDR3 DNA sequence: TGTGCCAGCAGGGGAAACAGTCTGGGCCGGGAGACCCAGTACTTC. Its protein product is CASRGNSLGRETQYF.

This clonotype was observed a handful of times. The V and J genes are TRBV27 and TRBJ2-7, with TRBD1 matching 7 bases. This CDR3 spans 15 amino acids. V trimming: 6 bases; J trimming: 0 bases; junction bases outside the gene matches: 8. Germline CDR1 is MNHEY and CDR2 is SMNVEV (reference sequence). The CDR3 DNA is TGTGCCAGCAGAACCGGGACAGTCCCCTCCTACGAGCAGTACTTC. As protein: CASRTGTVPSYEQYF.

The chain carries TRBV7-9 and TRBJ2-7, with 9 nucleotides matching TRBD1. The germline V gene has CDR1 SEHNR and CDR2 FQNEAQ (reference sequence). The CDR3 contains 13 residues. J was trimmed by 7 bases and V by 7 bases; bases with no gene match: 8. The CDR3 bases are TGTGCCAGCACTGCCACAGGGGGCGGTGAGCAGTACTTC. Its protein is CASTATGGGEQYF. Supplemented by reference TRBV7-9 and TRBJ2-7, the full variable domain reads DTGVSQNPRHKITKRGQNVTFRCDPISEHNRLYWYRQTLGQGPEFLTYFQNEAQLEKSRLLSDRFSAERPKGSFSTLEIQRTEQGDSAMYLCASTATGGGEQYFGPGTRLTVT.

With respect to this clonotype: The junction departs from germline at one end; a sequencing error may be responsible. This chain links TRBV7-9 with TRBJ1-3, with D perhaps matching TRBD1 (6 bases). Per the germline V gene, CDR1 is SEHNR and CDR2 is FQNEAQ (reference sequence). The CDR3 covers 12 residues. The CDR3 loop reads CAGRGPRNTIYF. CDR3 DNA: TGTGCCGGCAGGGGACCGAGAAACACCATATATTTT.

The V gene is TRBV5-6, the J gene TRBJ2-5; 7 bases are shared with TRBD1. Matching the DNA end better, TRBJ2-7 makes the J call doubtful. There are 16 residues in the CDR3. Germline lookup yields CDR1 SGHDT and CDR2 YYEEEE. CDR3 DNA: TGTGCCAGCAGCTTGGGGACAGGCATTGACTCCTACGAGCAGTACTTC. This sequence encodes CASSLGTGIDSYEQYF.

The V and J genes are TRBV7-9 and TRBJ1-6; D might be TRBD1 (5 bases). The germline V gene has CDR1 SEHNR and CDR2 FQNEAQ (reference sequence). The germline V and J ends were trimmed by 5 bases and 8 bases, with 16 bases remaining between them. This CDR3 spans 15 amino acids. The CDR3 region is CASSLLGGSDSPLHF. The CDR3 DNA is TGTGCCAGCAGCCTGCTGGGGGGTTCGGATTCACCCCTCCACTTT.

This clonotype was observed a handful of times. V usage is TRBV4-1 and J usage is TRBJ1-3, with unresolved D. Trimming stripped 0 bases from V and 8 bases from J, with 8 bases between. Germline values: CDR1 MGHRA, CDR2 YSYEKL. The length of the CDR3 is 13 residues. CDR3 sequence: CASSQDDGYTIYF. CDR3 DNA: TGCGCCAGCAGCCAAGATGACGGGTACACCATATATTTT.

This sequence joins TRBV5-1 and TRBJ1-1; perhaps TRBD1 as D (5 bases). CDR1 is SGHRS and CDR2 is YFSETQ in the germline V gene. The CDR3 covers 13 residues. The V end lost 4 bases, the J end lost 5 bases, and 12 bases lay between the germline ends. Here the CDR3 reads CASSKLQGTEAFF. The CDR3 DNA reads TGCGCCAGCAGCAAACTCCAGGGTACTGAAGCTTTCTTT. The variable domain in full, with the rest retrieved from reference TRBV5-1 and TRBJ1-1, is KAGVTQTPRYLIKTRGQQVTLSCSPISGHRSVSWYQQTPGQGLQFLFEYFSETQRNKGNFPGRFSGRQFSNSRSEMNVSTLELGDSALYLCASSKLQGTEAFFGQGTRLTVV.

The gene calls are TRBV12-3 or TRBV12-4 and TRBJ2-7; no clear D gene. CDR3 length equals 12 residues. Trimming took off 3 bases at V and 7 bases at J, with 10 bases between the two ends. CDR3 DNA sequence: TGTGCCAGCAGTTTCTCGTTATGGGAGCAGTACTTC. Translating it yields CASSFSLWEQYF.

This chain uses TRBV4-2 with TRBJ1-6; tentative D call: TRBD1 (6 bases). V dropped 0 bases and J dropped 5 bases, with 14 bases sitting between them. Germline V CDR1 and CDR2: LGHNA, YNFKEQ. The CDR3 contains 17 residues. CDR3 residues: CASSQDLGTNDNSPLHF. Here the CDR3 DNA reads TGTGCCAGCAGCCAAGACCTTGGGACAAATGATAATTCACCCCTCCACTTT.

V gene TRBV4-1 combines with J gene TRBJ2-1; TRBD2 matches 8 bases. Per germline, CDR1 MGHRA and CDR2 YSYEKL. The CDR3 consists of 17 residues. With V trimmed by 1 base and J by 3 bases, 8 bases remained unmatched. In DNA form, the CDR3 reads TGCGCCAGCAGCCAAGGGACGGGACTAGTATTCTACAATGAGCAGTTCTTC. It encodes CASSQGTGLVFYNEQFF.

DNA for the CDR3: TGTGCCAGCAGTAGCATAGGGGAGAGCTATGGCTACACCTTC. It codes for CASSSIGESYGYTF. The V call is TRBV27, the J call TRBJ1-2, with TRBD1 as a possible D gene (5 bases). This CDR3 is 14 amino acids long. Trimming stripped 5 bases from V and 4 bases from J, with 14 bases between. Germline V gives CDR1 MNHEY, CDR2 SMNVEV (reference sequence).

This clonotype was detected only once. This chain connects TRBV4-1 to TRBJ2-2; the D is unclear. The V end was cut by 3 bases, the J end by 8 bases, with 7 bases between. The germline V gene encodes CDR1 MGHRA and CDR2 YSYEKL. The CDR3 extends over 12 amino acids. CDR3 loop: CASSHAKGELFF. Here the CDR3 DNA reads TGCGCCAGCAGCCACGCCAAGGGGGAGCTGTTTTTT.

This clonotype was counted a single time. J is TRBJ2-7 and V is TRBV2; TRBD2 matches 8 bases. Trimming removed 4 bases from V and 4 bases from J; junction bases left unmatched: 9. The CDR3 runs 15 residues. Germline V lookup: CDR1 SNHLY, CDR2 FYNNEI. In DNA form, the CDR3 reads TGTGCCAGCAGTGTGGGACTAGAGATTCTATACGAGCAGTACTTC. Translation gives CASSVGLEILYEQYF.

The rearrangement links TRBV5-1 to TRBJ2-1, with 10 bases aligning to TRBD1. Germline assignment: CDR1 SGHRS and CDR2 YFSETQ. Trimming at V came to 4 bases and at J to 9 bases, leaving 7 bases not matched to a gene. The CDR3 contains 14 residues. This chain's CDR3 is CASSARTGGVEQFF. In DNA, the CDR3 is TGCGCCAGCAGCGCCAGGACAGGGGGTGTTGAGCAGTTCTTC.